This TCR beta chain was documented in a study of T cells after yellow fever vaccination (dated by TCRdb to between 2017 and 2020). Looking at the study overall: The SMART-Seq v4 Ultra Low Input RNA kit was used to prepare libraries from fractions with low cell numbers. Bulk TCR alpha and beta repertoires were sequenced longitudinally to track T-cell clones before and after primary and booster YFV17D yellow fever vaccination. The cohort comprised two healthy male donors, one aged 18 to 30 and one aged 30 to 39 years. Blood was collected at multiple timepoints before and after primary and secondary immunization, and bulk PBMC replicates and cell subsets were isolated. The paper as a whole reports these results and caveats: A small share of clonotypes was detected in both CD4 and CD8 compartments, with the overlap likely arising from convergent recombination. Because only a couple of donors were included in the study, the extent to which the findings can be generalized is limited. After the booster, most clones that had expanded after primary vaccination were detected again (nearly 98% of CD4 and around nine tenths of CD8), suggesting broad maintenance of memory. Computational filtering was required because FACS-sorted repertoires could contain abundant contaminating clonotypes from the bulk population. The secondary T-cell response was weaker than the primary response but faster, peaking on day 5 instead of day 15.

About this clonotype: Its cognate antigen has yet to be identified. No qualities accompany the bases; no much larger clone lies one base away.

The sample's treatment or condition label, decoded: live attenuated yellow fever vaccine strain. Two biological replicates of bulk PBMCs were collected at each blood-draw timepoint. PBMCs were isolated from peripheral blood using a standard Ficoll-Paque protocol. TriZol was used to extract RNA from bulk PBMCs, from CD4 and CD8 fractions, and from dextramer-positive and dextramer-negative fractions. CDR1 is given as SGDLS and CDR2 as YYNGEE, both from the germline V gene. Including cysteine and phenylalanine, the CDR3 has 18 amino acids. Of all the DNA, just the CDR3 is kept, 54 bases in frame from base 1. Compared with germline, V lacks 3 bases and J lacks 6 bases; bases without a gene match: 18. Sequencing instrument: Illumina NovaSeq 6000. TCR cDNA was made using 5'RACE template switching, a step that added a universal primer site and unique molecular identifiers. cDNA synthesis was primed from both the TCR alpha and TCR beta constant segments. Library amplification involved two PCR steps, and the second step added sample barcodes and sequencing adapters. Sequencing of libraries was done on Illumina HiSeq 2500 (2x100 bp) or NovaSeq (2x150 bp). Regarding the original processing steps: Demultiplexing of reads and collapsing into UMI consensus sequences were performed with MIGEC, and V(D)J alignment was carried out with MiXCR. Using edgeR on replicate PBMC samples, clonotypes were called vaccine-responding if FDR was below 0.01 and the log2 fold change was above 5 up to day 15. Each bulk clonotype was labeled CD4 or CD8 based on which sequenced repertoire, CD4 or CD8, contained the clonotype at higher abundance. The raw public reads went through TCRdb reprocessing: fastp at Q25, MiXCR clone calling, in-frame beta chains kept. One record per CDR3 amino acid sequence lists the most common genes and DNA. TCRdb's processing, not the authors', yielded these V and J calls. The sample table records about 320,000 distinct CDR3 sequences; around 4.4% of these occur just once. In total, the top ten clones hold roughly 19% of the sample.

The clonotype originates from a man younger than 30 who received the YFV17D yellow fever vaccine. The chain uses TRBV9 and TRBJ2-3, with 8 bases in between that match TRBD2. Sequencing used PBMCs, obtained 15 days after the yellow fever booster vaccination. In nucleotides, the sequence is TGTGCCAGCAGCGCCCCTCCTTCCCGGGGGGGGGGGTTGGATACGCAGTATTTT. It codes for CASSAPPSRGGGLDTQYF.